One and the same sample provided the 7 T cell receptor beta chains below, sequenced in a study of OX40 agonist ivuxolimab in advanced cancers. Some clones are missing from TCRdb's copy, which holds only in-frame ones; the method was immunoSEQ multiplex PCR. The sample consists of 50,000 to 85,000 clones, around 90% of them appearing once. This material consisted of CD4+ or CD8+ T cells sorted from blood, taken in a trial of the OX40 agonist ivuxolimab. The receptors stem from an adult with an advanced solid tumor such as melanoma, head and neck, liver or kidney cancer.

J is TRBJ2-3 and V is TRBV19; 8 positions match TRBD1. The CDR3 is made up of 18 amino acids. Germline V gene data show CDR1 as LNHDA and CDR2 as SQIVND (reference sequence). The V gene end was trimmed by 6 bases and the J gene end by 1 base; junction bases not matched to a gene: 15. CDR3 sequence: CASSLGTGTEGGTDTQYF. CDR3 nucleotide sequence: TGTGCCAGTAGCCTAGGGACAGGAACGGAGGGGGGCACAGATACGCAGTATTTT.

This clone was counted once. This chain links TRBV20-1 with TRBJ2-1; D gene ambiguous. Germline V gene sequence: CDR1 DFQATT, CDR2 SNEGSKA (reference sequence). This CDR3 spans 11 amino acids. Trimming left V 0 bases short and J 10 bases short, with 7 bases between. The CDR3 sequence is CSARDEEEQFF. CDR3 nucleotide sequence: TGCAGTGCTAGAGATGAGGAGGAGCAGTTCTTC.

This clone appeared a few times. The V gene is TRBV5-6, the J gene TRBJ2-1, with D hard to call. Trimming left V 2 bases short and J 0 bases short, with 12 bases between. CDR1 and CDR2 (germline): SGHDT, YYEEEE. The CDR3 loop spans 16 amino acids. CDR3 loop: CASSLGPLGSYNEQFF. CDR3 in DNA: TGTGCCAGCAGCTTAGGACCCTTAGGCTCCTACAATGAGCAGTTCTTC.

This chain uses TRBV20-1 with TRBJ1-2, with D possibly being TRBD1 (5 bases). The V gene lost 5 bases and the J gene lost 7 bases, with 8 bases spanning the gap. The length of the CDR3 is 10 residues. CDR1 is DFQATT, CDR2 SNEGSKA, per germline (reference sequence). The CDR3 coding sequence is TGCAGTGCTGGGGGGAGTGGCTACACCTTC. Amino acid sequence: CSAGGSGYTF.

V is TRBV11-3 and J is TRBJ2-3, with D perhaps matching TRBD1 (5 bases). The germline CDR1 and CDR2 sequences are SGHNT and YENEEA. The CDR3 consists of 15 residues. Trimming stripped 1 base from V and 4 bases from J, with 12 bases between. The CDR3 DNA is TGTGCCAGCAGCTTAGGGGGCTCGATTGCAGATACGCAGTATTTT. It encodes CASSLGGSIADTQYF.

V and J are TRBV6-5 and TRBJ2-1; 7 nucleotides align to TRBD2. This CDR3 has 15 residues. CDR1 is MNHEY, CDR2 SVGAGI, per germline. J was trimmed by 7 bases and V by 1 base; bases with no gene match: 7. The CDR3 DNA follows: TGTGCCAGCAGTTACTTGTCCTGGGAGGGAAATGAGCAGTTCTTC. Translation: CASSYLSWEGNEQFF.

The V and J genes are TRBV7-9 and TRBJ2-7; tentative D call: TRBD2 (6 bases). V lost 0 bases, J lost 3 bases, and 9 bases lay in between. The CDR3 consists of 14 residues. Per the germline V gene, CDR1 is SEHNR and CDR2 is FQNEAQ (reference sequence). The CDR3 reads CASSLAGSNYEQYF. DNA for the CDR3: TGTGCCAGCAGCTTAGCCGGGAGCAACTACGAGCAGTACTTC.